What follows are 28 T cell receptor beta chains derived from one specimen sequenced in a study of human T cells and chemical hapten exposure. A single record per CDR3 protein comes from TCRdb applying MiXCR to the RACE reads. The repertoire has 65,000 to 100,000 distinct CDR3 sequences, around 6.7% of them found once; the top ten carry 1.3%. Noted time point: patch test 2, 6 weeks after DPC sensitization. Treatment denoted: therapeutic diphenylcyclopropenone sensitization with weekly scalp DPC. Here the sequenced sample was whole blood, taken in connection with sensitization to the hapten diphenylcyclopropenone (DPC). These receptors were obtained from a woman aged 25 to 39 with alopecia areata. Some clones in this sample may be carry-over from other donors' samples.

Many counts were recorded for this clonotype. The chain joins TRBV20-1 to TRBJ1-2; possible D gene TRBD1, 6 bases. Germline V lookup: CDR1 DFQATT, CDR2 SNEGSKA (reference sequence). The CDR3 is 13 residues long. V was cut by 3 bases and J by 4 bases, with 12 bases left in between. CDR3 region: CSASPGQLYGYTF. The CDR3 DNA sequence: TGCAGTGCTAGCCCGGGACAACTCTATGGCTACACCTTC.

The rearrangement links TRBV7-9 to TRBJ1-4; the D is unclear. Germline loops: CDR1 SEHNR, CDR2 FQNEAQ (reference sequence). V lost 4 bases and J lost 10, with 25 bases in between. The CDR3 is 17 amino acids. The CDR3 DNA reads as TGTGCCAGCAGCTCCCTATCGTCCGGGCATTCCCGAGGAAAACTGTTTTTT. It encodes CASSSLSSGHSRGKLFF. Combining the CDR3 with reference TRBV7-9 and TRBJ1-4 gives the whole variable domain DTGVSQNPRHKITKRGQNVTFRCDPISEHNRLYWYRQTLGQGPEFLTYFQNEAQLEKSRLLSDRFSAERPKGSFSTLEIQRTEQGDSAMYLCASSSLSSGHSRGKLFFGSGTQLSVL.

This clonotype was recorded at least ten times. This chain connects TRBV15 to TRBJ2-6; the D is unclear. The CDR3 consists of 19 residues. Germline-derived CDR1 and CDR2 are LNHNV and YYDKDF (reference sequence). The V and J ends lost 0 bases and 1 base respectively, with 16 bases between them. The DNA of the CDR3 is TGTGCCACCAGCAGAGATGATGGCAGCCTCTGGTCTGGGGCCAACGTCCTGACTTTC. Translated, it gives CATSRDDGSLWSGANVLTF.

This clonotype has a count of ten or more. The gene calls are TRBV9 and TRBJ1-1, with 9 bases lining up with TRBD1. Germline CDR1 SGDLS, CDR2 YYNGEE. Losses at the gene ends were 0 bases for V and 1 base for J; bases not matched to a gene: 1. The CDR3 contains 15 residues. The CDR3 region is CASSVEGQGNTEAFF. The CDR3 DNA reads TGTGCCAGCAGCGTAGAGGGACAGGGGAACACTGAAGCTTTCTTT.

This clonotype was counted many times. V usage is TRBV6-5 and J usage is TRBJ1-1; D unresolved. Germline CDR1 reads MNHEY; CDR2 reads SVGAGI. V lost 6 bases to trimming and J lost 3 bases, with 8 bases between them. This CDR3 comprises 12 residues. CDR3 nucleotide sequence: TGTGCCAGCAGGGATTGGGACACTGAAGCTTTCTTT. This translates into CASRDWDTEAFF.

Ten or more counts support this clonotype. The CDR3, as DNA: TGTGCCAGCAGCCCTAGCGGGGGGACAAACATTCAGTACTTC. This encodes CASSPSGGTNIQYF. The chain combines TRBV7-9 with TRBJ2-4, with 11 bases fitting TRBD2. The junction had 3 bases not matched to a gene; V was cut back by 5 bases and J by 6 bases. CDR3 size: 14 residues. In germline, CDR1 is SEHNR, CDR2 FQNEAQ (reference sequence).

The rearrangement joins TRBV27 to TRBJ2-1, with D perhaps assigned TRBD1 or TRBD2 (7 bases each). Germline V lookup: CDR1 MNHEY, CDR2 SMNVEV (reference sequence). The V end was cut by 0 bases, the J end by 3 bases, with 15 bases between. This CDR3 has 17 residues. The CDR3 nucleotides read TGTGCCAGCAGTTTATCCTACCAGGGGGGGGTCTACAATGAGCAGTTCTTC. Protein sequence: CASSLSYQGGVYNEQFF.

This clonotype was counted only a few times. The chain links TRBV12-3 or TRBV12-4 to TRBJ1-3; 7 bases align to TRBD1. The CDR3 consists of 16 residues. Trimming removed 5 bases from V and 1 base from J; junction bases left unmatched: 8. CDR3: CASSGRDSLSGNTIYF. In DNA, the CDR3 is TGTGCCAGCAGTGGCCGGGACAGCCTTTCTGGAAACACCATATATTTT.

This clonotype showed up just a few times. The chain couples TRBV7-2 to TRBJ2-3; the D is unclear. Trimming left V 3 bases short and J 10 bases short, with 17 bases between. The CDR3 runs to 14 residues. CDR1 and CDR2 from the germline V gene are SGHTA and FQGNSA. CDR3 DNA sequence: TGTGCCAGCAGCTTTGCCTTAGAATGGAGAGCGCAGTATTTT. Translating gives CASSFALEWRAQYF.

This clonotype appeared a few times. The V and J genes are TRBV7-9 and TRBJ2-3; no clear D gene. V shed 4 bases and J shed 2 bases, with 13 bases lying between them. CDR3 length equals 15 residues. The germline gives CDR1 SEHNR, CDR2 FQNEAQ (reference sequence). In DNA, the CDR3 is TGTGCCAGCAGCTCCGCTTATAGATTCACAGATACGCAGTATTTT. As protein: CASSSAYRFTDTQYF.

This clonotype was counted ten times or more. The chain combines TRBV7-2 with TRBJ1-6; the D is unclear. V was clipped by 5 bases and J by 4 bases, with 12 bases between them. The CDR3 totals 15 residues. CDR1 is SGHTA, CDR2 FQGNSA, per germline. CDR3 protein: CASSPGALYNSPLHF. The CDR3 bases are TGTGCCAGCAGCCCGGGTGCTTTGTATAATTCACCCCTCCACTTT. Combining the CDR3 with reference TRBV7-2 and TRBJ1-6 gives the whole variable domain GAGVSQSPSNKVTEKGKDVELRCDPISGHTALYWYRQSLGQGLEFLIYFQGNSAPDKSGLPSDRFSAERTGGSVSTLTIQRTQQEDSAVYLCASSPGALYNSPLHFGNGTRLTVT.

This clonotype was seen more than once but under ten times. The chain employs TRBV5-5 and TRBJ2-3; D gene unclear. This CDR3 has 17 amino acids. The germline CDR1 and CDR2 sequences are SGHKS and YYEKEE (reference sequence). Trimming took 0 bases from V and 2 from J, leaving 16 bases between them. CDR3: CASSLAESHPSTDTQYF. The CDR3 DNA is TGTGCCAGCAGCTTGGCGGAATCCCACCCCTCCACAGATACGCAGTATTTT.

This clonotype occurred many times. This CDR3 is CASSQRQGDGELFF. The CDR3 coding sequence is TGTGCCAGCTCACAACGACAGGGCGACGGGGAGCTGTTTTTT. The J gene is TRBJ2-2, the V gene TRBV18; 7 bases are a match to TRBD1. The CDR3 has 14 residues. Trimming took 4 bases from V and 7 from J; bases not matched to a gene: 6. The V gene's germline CDR1 is KGHSH and CDR2 LQKENI.

There are many counts of this clonotype. The V gene is TRBV7-2, the J gene TRBJ2-7; 8 nucleotides align to TRBD2. V lost 5 bases to trimming and J lost 6 bases; unmatched junction nucleotides: 9. Germline-derived CDR1 and CDR2 are SGHTA and FQGNSA. The CDR3 runs 14 residues. CDR3 in DNA: TGTGCCAGCAGCGGACGCGGGGGGTCGGGCGAGCAGTACTTC. It translates to CASSGRGGSGEQYF.

This clonotype has a count of ten or more. This CDR3 is CASSMDRTGGIGVTQYF. The CDR3 bases are TGTGCCAGCAGTATGGATAGGACAGGGGGCATCGGGGTGACCCAGTACTTC. J is TRBJ2-5 and V is TRBV6-1; 11 bases are a match to TRBD1. J was trimmed by 7 bases and V by 5 bases; bases with no gene match: 15. The CDR3 contains 17 residues. From germline, CDR1 is MNHNS and CDR2 SASEGT.

This clonotype was detected only a few times. The chain has TRBV5-6 and TRBJ1-1; TRBD1 matches 7 bases. Germline V lookup: CDR1 SGHDT, CDR2 YYEEEE. V shed 1 base and J 9 bases; nucleotides not matched to a gene: 6. The CDR3 contains 13 residues. For the CDR3, the DNA is TGTGCCAGCAGCTTGTACAGGGGTCGGAAAGCTTTCTTT. Its translation is CASSLYRGRKAFF.

The V and J genes are TRBV7-6 and TRBJ2-2, with TRBD2 matching 12 bases. V shed 2 bases and J 5 bases; nucleotides not matched to a gene: 6. CDR1 is SGHVS, CDR2 FNYEAQ, per germline. The CDR3 spans 17 residues. The CDR3 loop is CASSLLAGGPQTGELFF. Here the CDR3 DNA reads TGTGCCAGCAGCTTACTAGCGGGGGGGCCTCAGACCGGGGAGCTGTTTTTT. The variable domain in full, completed from reference TRBV7-6 and TRBJ2-2, reads GAGVSQSPRYKVTKRGQDVALRCDPISGHVSLYWYRQALGQGPEFLTYFNYEAQQDKSGLPNDRFSAERPEGSISTLTIQRTEQRDSAMYRCASSLLAGGPQTGELFFGEGSRLTVL.

This clonotype was found many times. The rearrangement links TRBV5-1 to TRBJ1-1, with a weak D call TRBD1 (6 bases). Germline assignment: CDR1 SGHRS and CDR2 YFSETQ. The V end was cut by 2 bases, the J end by 11 bases, with 16 bases between. The CDR3 runs 13 residues. CDR3 protein: CASSLAEGGSAFF. The CDR3 region has the DNA TGCGCCAGCAGCTTAGCGGAGGGGGGCTCGGCTTTCTTT.

Ten or more counts support this clonotype. CDR3 nucleotide sequence: TGTGCCAGCAGTGCCGGACAGGGAGGTGCTAACTATGGCTACACCTTC. It is translated as CASSAGQGGANYGYTF. The chain combines TRBV6-4 with TRBJ1-2; TRBD1 agrees at 8 bases. Looked up from germline, CDR1 is MRHNA and CDR2 is SNTAGT. V dropped 4 bases and J dropped 0; count of bases not matched to a gene: 7. This CDR3 is 16 amino acids long.

This clonotype was picked up many times. The chain links TRBV18 to TRBJ1-2, with a weak D call TRBD1 (6 bases). Germline V gene sequence: CDR1 KGHSH, CDR2 LQKENI. The CDR3 is 12 amino acids. Trimming left V 5 bases short and J 7 bases short, with 11 bases between. CDR3: CASSTDRPGYTF. The CDR3 nucleotides are TGTGCCAGCTCAACCGACAGGCCTGGCTACACCTTC.

This clonotype has a handful of counts. The rearrangement links TRBV30 to TRBJ2-7; no firm D call. There are 16 residues in the CDR3. Trimming pared 3 bases from V and 0 bases from J, leaving 18 bases between. Germline V gene sequence: CDR1 GTSNPN, CDR2 SVGIG (reference sequence). The CDR3 coding sequence is TGTGCCTGGAGCGGAGATCTAGGACGCCCCTCCTACGAGCAGTACTTC. Its translation: CAWSGDLGRPSYEQYF.

This clonotype was detected many times. The gene calls are TRBV20-1 and TRBJ2-1, with unresolved D. Trimming shortened V by 6 bases and J by 4 bases, and 19 bases separated the two germline ends. Germline V CDR1 and CDR2: DFQATT, SNEGSKA (reference sequence). The CDR3 is 15 residues long. The CDR3 sequence: CSAHTDKTGYNEQFF. The DNA for the CDR3 is TGCAGTGCCCATACGGATAAGACCGGTTACAATGAGCAGTTCTTC.

This clonotype was detected only a few times. V is TRBV5-6 and J is TRBJ2-3; the D gene is possibly TRBD2 (7 bases). Trimming left V 2 bases short and J 3 bases short, with 10 bases between. This CDR3 spans 14 amino acids. Germline V gene sequence: CDR1 SGHDT, CDR2 YYEEEE. The CDR3 DNA is TGTGCCAGCAGCTTCGGGGGGCCGACAGATACGCAGTATTTT. It specifies CASSFGGPTDTQYF.

Points on this clonotype: A much larger clone differs by one base, so this may be a read error. The chain recombines TRBV18 with TRBJ1-1; D perhaps matches TRBD1 (5 bases). The V end was cut by 4 bases, the J end by 2 bases, with 14 bases between. Germline CDR1 KGHSH, CDR2 LQKENI. CDR3 length: 15 residues. The CDR3 DNA reads as TGTGCCAGCTCACTGTCAGGGCGCGAAAACACTGAAGCTTTCTTT. It yields the protein CASSLSGRENTEAFF.

In its sample, this clonotype was seen many times. The chain couples TRBV20-1 to TRBJ2-7, with 9 bases aligning to TRBD2. Germline CDR1 reads DFQATT; CDR2 reads SNEGSKA (reference sequence). CDR3 length: 15 amino acids. V shed 0 bases, J shed 2 bases, and the junction held 5 bases outside the gene matches. As DNA, the CDR3 is TGCAGTGCTAGAGATCCGCGGGGGGGACCCTACGAGCAGTACTTC. It codes for CSARDPRGGPYEQYF.

This clonotype was seen a few times. The rearrangement joins TRBV6-1 to TRBJ1-2, with unresolved D. CDR1 and CDR2 from the germline V gene are MNHNS and SASEGT. The V end lost 2 bases, the J end lost 4 bases, and 11 bases lay between the germline ends. This CDR3 is built from 14 residues. The CDR3 region is CASSELSQAYGYTF. DNA of the CDR3: TGTGCCAGCAGTGAACTGAGCCAGGCCTATGGCTACACCTTC.

This clonotype has a count of ten or more. This rearrangement joins TRBV6-6 to TRBJ2-3; TRBD1 aligns across 8 bases. This CDR3 contains 17 residues. Trimming removed 5 bases from V and 1 base from J; junction bases left unmatched: 11. Per germline, CDR1 MNHNY and CDR2 SVGAGI (reference sequence). This CDR3 is CASSHFGQGGGTDTQYF. CDR3 DNA sequence: TGTGCCAGCAGTCACTTCGGACAGGGCGGTGGCACAGATACGCAGTATTTT.

This clonotype showed up many times. The chain joins TRBV20-1 to TRBJ2-7; 8 nucleotides line up with TRBD2. J was trimmed by 0 bases and V by 3 bases; bases with no gene match: 7. This CDR3 has 15 residues. Germline loops: CDR1 DFQATT, CDR2 SNEGSKA (reference sequence). CDR3 sequence reads: CSARLTGTSSYEQYF. The CDR3 region has the DNA TGCAGTGCTAGGCTTACCGGGACTAGCTCCTACGAGCAGTACTTC.